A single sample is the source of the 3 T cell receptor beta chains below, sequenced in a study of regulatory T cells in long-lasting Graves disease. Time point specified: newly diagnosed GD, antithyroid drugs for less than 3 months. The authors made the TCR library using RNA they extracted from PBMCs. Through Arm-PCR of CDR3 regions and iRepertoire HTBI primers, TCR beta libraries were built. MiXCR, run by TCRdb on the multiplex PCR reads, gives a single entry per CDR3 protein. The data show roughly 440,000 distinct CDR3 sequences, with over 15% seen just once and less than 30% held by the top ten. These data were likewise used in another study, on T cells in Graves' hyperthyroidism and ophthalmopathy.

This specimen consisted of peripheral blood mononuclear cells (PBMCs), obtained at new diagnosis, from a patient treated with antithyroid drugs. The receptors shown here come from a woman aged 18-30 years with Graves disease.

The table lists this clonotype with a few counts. The CDR3: CASSLTSALTGNEQFF. The CDR3 DNA sequence: TGTGCCAGCAGCCTAACTAGCGCCCTAACGGGGAATGAGCAGTTCTTC. This chain links TRBV4-2 with TRBJ2-1, with 7 bases that match TRBD2. V lost 4 bases, J lost 7 bases, and 13 bases stayed unmatched. CDR3 length: 16 residues. CDR1 and CDR2 (germline): LGHNA, YNFKEQ.

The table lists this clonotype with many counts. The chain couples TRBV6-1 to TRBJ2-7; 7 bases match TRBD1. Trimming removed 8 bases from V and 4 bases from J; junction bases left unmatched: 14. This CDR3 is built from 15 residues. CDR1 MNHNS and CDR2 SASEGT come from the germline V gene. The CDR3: CASGRTTGRLYEQYF. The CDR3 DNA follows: TGTGCCAGCGGGCGTACGACAGGGAGACTTTACGAGCAGTACTTC.

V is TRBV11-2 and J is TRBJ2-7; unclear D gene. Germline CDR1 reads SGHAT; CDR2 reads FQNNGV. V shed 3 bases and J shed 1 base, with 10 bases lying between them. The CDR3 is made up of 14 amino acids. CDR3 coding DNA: TGTGCCAGCAGCTTCCTTTGGGATTCCTACGAGCAGTACTTC. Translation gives CASSFLWDSYEQYF.